This passage covers 25 T cell receptor beta chains from one sample sequenced in a study of OX40 agonist ivuxolimab in advanced cancers. Libraries were prepared by immunoSEQ multiplex PCR; TCRdb keeps only in-frame clonotypes and omits some of them. The sample has 55,000 to 75,000 clones; approximately 88% are singletons. This specimen was CD4+ or CD8+ T cells sorted from blood, taken in a trial of the OX40 agonist ivuxolimab. These receptors were obtained from an adult with an advanced solid tumor such as melanoma, head and neck, liver or kidney cancer.

The V gene is TRBV7-9, the J gene TRBJ1-2; 10 nucleotides align to TRBD1. The germline V gene encodes CDR1 SEHNR and CDR2 FQNEAQ (reference sequence). The CDR3 covers 15 residues. The trim removed 5 bases at V and 6 bases at J, leaving 9 bases unmatched. CDR3 coding DNA: TGTGCCAGCAGCGGGACAGGGGAAAAATGGAATGGCTACACCTTC. Encoded protein: CASSGTGEKWNGYTF.

The V gene is TRBV7-2, the J gene TRBJ1-2; perhaps TRBD1 as D (5 bases). Germline CDR1 is SGHTA and CDR2 is FQGNSA. V was pared by 3 bases and J by 1 base, with 9 bases between. The CDR3 is 14 amino acids. The CDR3 here is CASSFSDSNYGYTF. CDR3 coding DNA: TGTGCCAGCAGCTTCTCCGACAGTAACTATGGCTACACCTTC.

This chain connects TRBV30 to TRBJ1-2; TRBD1 aligns across 9 bases. V was clipped by 3 bases and J by 5 bases; unmatched bases: 4. The CDR3 runs to 13 residues. CDR1 and CDR2 from the germline V gene are GTSNPN and SVGIG (reference sequence). The chain's CDR3 is CAWSEGTGYGYTF. In DNA form, the CDR3 reads TGTGCCTGGAGCGAAGGGACAGGGTATGGCTACACCTTC.

V and J are TRBV27 and TRBJ2-7; D uncertain. CDR1 MNHEY and CDR2 SMNVEV come from the germline V gene (reference sequence). The CDR3 length is 11 residues. V lost 5 bases and J 2 bases, leaving 4 bases between the germline ends. The CDR3 sequence is CASSQAYEQYF. CDR3 DNA: TGTGCCAGCAGTCAAGCCTACGAGCAGTACTTC.

This rearrangement joins TRBV18 to TRBJ2-7; TRBD2 matches 7 bases. V lost 3 bases and J lost 3; bases outside the gene matches: 14. CDR1 and CDR2 from the germline V gene are KGHSH and LQKENI. The CDR3 covers 17 residues. CDR3 residues: CASSPGPGGGGGYEQYF. The CDR3 region has the DNA TGTGCCAGCTCACCCGGCCCGGGCGGGGGAGGAGGCTACGAGCAGTACTTC.

The V gene is TRBV10-3, the J gene TRBJ2-7, with 7 bases that match TRBD1. Trimming removed 10 bases from V and 0 bases from J; junction bases left unmatched: 3. CDR1 ENHRY and CDR2 SYGVKD come from the germline V gene. This CDR3 has 12 residues. In DNA form, the CDR3 reads TGTGCCACGGGACAGCCCTCCTACGAGCAGTACTTC. Its protein is CATGQPSYEQYF.

This chain links TRBV11-3 with TRBJ2-5; tentatively, D is TRBD1 or TRBD2 (5 bases each). Trimming cost V 5 bases and J 3 bases, with 19 bases left between them. The length of the CDR3 is 16 residues. Germline loops: CDR1 SGHNT, CDR2 YENEEA. In nucleotides, the CDR3 is TGTGCCAGCAGCCCCCGGGGCTACGTGGTGAAAGAGACCCAGTACTTC. Translated, it gives CASSPRGYVVKETQYF.

The chain is built from TRBV15 and TRBJ1-4; no clear D gene. The V end was cut by 1 base, the J end by 8 bases, with 11 bases between. The length of the CDR3 is 14 residues. Germline CDR1 and CDR2: LNHNV and YYDKDF (reference sequence). The DNA for the CDR3 is TGTGCCACCAGCAGAGGGGAAGAGGGCGAAAAACTGTTTTTT. Its protein product is CATSRGEEGEKLFF.

The sample holds one count of this clone. The CDR3 coding sequence is TGCGCCAGCAGCCAAGCGTGGCCCCAGGACACCGGGGAGCTGTTTTTT. Amino acids: CASSQAWPQDTGELFF. V is TRBV4-3 and J is TRBJ2-2; no clear D gene. Germline lookup yields CDR1 LGHNA and CDR2 YSLEER. This CDR3 is built from 16 residues. V gave up 1 base and J gave up 3 bases, with 12 bases separating them.

The J gene is TRBJ2-7, the V gene TRBV5-1; the match to TRBD2 covers 11 bases. Germline loops: CDR1 SGHRS, CDR2 YFSETQ. The CDR3 runs to 15 residues. V shed 4 bases and J 2 bases; nucleotides not matched to a gene: 5. CDR3 residues: CASSQRLAGPYEQYF. DNA of the CDR3: TGCGCCAGCAGCCAAAGACTAGCGGGGCCCTACGAGCAGTACTTC.

The V call is TRBV11-2, the J call TRBJ2-5; D call uncertain. The germline V and J ends were trimmed by 4 bases and 2 bases, with 5 bases remaining between them. CDR1 and CDR2 from the germline V gene are SGHAT and FQNNGV. This CDR3 region has 12 residues. CDR3 DNA: TGTGCCAGCAGCTCGTCGCAAGAGACCCAGTACTTC. Its protein product is CASSSSQETQYF.

This sequence joins TRBV6-4 and TRBJ2-2; 10 bases fit TRBD1. J lost 5 bases, V lost 7 bases, and 1 base had no gene match. Germline values: CDR1 MRHNA, CDR2 SNTAGT. This CDR3 spans 13 amino acids. CDR3 sequence reads: CASKDRGTGELFF. The CDR3 DNA reads as TGTGCCAGCAAGGACAGGGGGACCGGGGAGCTGTTTTTT.

J is TRBJ2-5 and V is TRBV5-1; TRBD1 or TRBD2 may be the D gene (5 bases each). The V and J ends lost 1 base and 5 bases respectively, with 15 bases between them. CDR3 length equals 15 residues. Germline CDR1 reads SGHRS; CDR2 reads YFSETQ. The CDR3 spells CASSLQGADSETQYF. The CDR3 DNA is TGCGCCAGCAGCTTGCAGGGAGCGGATTCGGAGACCCAGTACTTC.

A single count supports this clone. This chain joins TRBV5-5 and TRBJ1-6; tentative D call: TRBD1 (5 bases). Germline CDR1 SGHKS, CDR2 YYEKEE (reference sequence). V dropped 4 bases and J dropped 7 bases, with 12 bases sitting between them. This CDR3 contains 14 residues. Here the CDR3 DNA reads TGTGCCAGCAGCCCCGGGACCGGGAATTCACCCCTCCACTTT. This sequence encodes CASSPGTGNSPLHF. The full variable domain, its missing parts supplied by reference TRBV5-5 and TRBJ1-6, is DAGVTQSPTHLIKTRGQQVTLRCSPISGHKSVSWYQQVLGQGPQFIFQYYEKEERGRGNFPDRFSARQFPNYSSELNVNALLLGDSALYLCASSPGTGNSPLHFGNGTRLTVT.

The rearrangement uses TRBV9 and TRBJ1-1; a weak D match, TRBD1 (5 bases). This CDR3 spans 15 amino acids. V lost 4 bases and J lost 4, with 17 bases in between. In germline, CDR1 is SGDLS, CDR2 YYNGEE. The CDR3 is CASSSRDLLGTEAFF. The CDR3 region has the DNA TGTGCCAGCAGCAGCCGGGACCTTTTGGGCACTGAAGCTTTCTTT.

This rearrangement joins TRBV19 to TRBJ2-3; TRBD1 aligns across 9 bases. The V segment lost 6 bases and the J segment 4 bases; nucleotides outside the gene matches: 8. Per germline, CDR1 LNHDA and CDR2 SQIVND (reference sequence). This CDR3 contains 15 residues. This chain's CDR3 is CASRINTGGSDTQYF. The CDR3, as DNA: TGTGCCAGTAGGATAAATACAGGGGGCTCAGATACGCAGTATTTT.

The V gene is TRBV14, the J gene TRBJ2-3; D may be TRBD1 or TRBD2 (5 bases each). Germline loops: CDR1 SGHDN, CDR2 FVKESK. The CDR3 spans 15 residues. V was cut by 1 base and J by 1 base, with 9 bases left in between. The CDR3 is CASSQAGTGTDTQYF. CDR3 DNA sequence: TGTGCCAGCAGCCAAGCCGGGACCGGCACAGATACGCAGTATTTT. The full variable domain, in which reference TRBV14 and TRBJ2-3 provide the parts outside the CDR3, is EAGVTQFPSHSVIEKGQTVTLRCDPISGHDNLYWYRRVMGKEIKFLLHFVKESKQDESGMPNNRFLAERTGGTYSTLKVQPAELEDSGVYFCASSQAGTGTDTQYFGPGTRLTVL.

The V and J genes are TRBV5-4 and TRBJ1-4, with a possible D match to TRBD1 (6 bases). Germline CDR1 and CDR2: SGHNT and YYREEE (reference sequence). With 4 bases removed from V and 8 bases from J, the gap between germline ends came to 18 bases. This CDR3 comprises 15 residues. The CDR3, as DNA: TGTGCCAGCAGCCCCGACGGGACAAGCAGAGAAAAACTGTTTTTT. This gives the protein CASSPDGTSREKLFF.

V usage is TRBV19 and J usage is TRBJ2-7; 12 bases line up with TRBD1. With V trimmed by 4 bases and J by 0 bases, 1 base remained unmatched. The CDR3 contains 15 residues. CDR1 LNHDA and CDR2 SQIVND come from the germline V gene (reference sequence). The CDR3 nucleotides read TGTGCCAGTAGTAGGGACAGGGGGCTCTCCTACGAGCAGTACTTC. This encodes CASSRDRGLSYEQYF.

This clone was observed a few times. For the CDR3, the DNA is TGTGCCAGCTCACCGGGCGGGGTGAGCTCCTACGAGCAGTACTTC. Translated: CASSPGGVSSYEQYF. The V and J genes are TRBV18 and TRBJ2-7, with D perhaps TRBD2 (6 bases). Germline assignment: CDR1 KGHSH and CDR2 LQKENI. V shed 3 bases and J shed 0 bases, with 12 bases lying between them. The CDR3 sequence is 15 residues long.

V and J are TRBV9 and TRBJ2-2; D is perhaps TRBD1 (6 bases). V dropped 4 bases and J dropped 4 bases, with 14 bases sitting between them. Looked up from germline, CDR1 is SGDLS and CDR2 is YYNGEE. This CDR3 region has 15 residues. CDR3 sequence (DNA): TGTGCCAGCAGCTTACAGGGTAGGAGCACCGGGGAGCTGTTTTTT. Protein product: CASSLQGRSTGELFF.

The rearrangement links TRBV30 to TRBJ1-6; 9 bases map to TRBD1. The CDR3 runs 14 residues. Germline CDR1 is GTSNPN and CDR2 is SVGIG (reference sequence). V lost 2 bases to trimming and J lost 10 bases; unmatched junction nucleotides: 6. CDR3 coding DNA: TGTGCCTGGAGTATGGGACAGGGAAACTCACCCCTCCACTTT. It codes for CAWSMGQGNSPLHF.

The chain uses TRBV7-9 and TRBJ2-3; 8 nucleotides align to TRBD2. The V gene end was trimmed by 3 bases and the J gene end by 2 bases; junction bases not matched to a gene: 7. This CDR3 has 16 residues. CDR1 is SEHNR and CDR2 is FQNEAQ in the germline V gene (reference sequence). The CDR3 DNA follows: TGTGCCAGCAGCTTTGCGGCGACTAGCGACACAGATACGCAGTATTTT. This translates into CASSFAATSDTDTQYF.

The chain joins TRBV4-1 to TRBJ1-5, with D possibly matching TRBD1 (5 bases). The length of the CDR3 is 15 residues. Trimming removed 1 base at V and 3 bases at J, with 10 bases between. The germline V gene encodes CDR1 MGHRA and CDR2 YSYEKL. CDR3 in amino acids: CASSQGRGSNQPQHF. DNA of the CDR3: TGCGCCAGCAGCCAAGGAAGGGGCTCCAATCAGCCCCAGCATTTT.

The chain combines TRBV4-1 with TRBJ1-2; no clear D. CDR3 length: 14 residues. Germline CDR1 and CDR2: MGHRA and YSYEKL. V lost 5 bases and J lost 2, with 12 bases in between. CDR3 sequence: CASSAGTWNYGYTF. CDR3 bases: TGCGCCAGCAGCGCTGGTACGTGGAACTATGGCTACACCTTC.